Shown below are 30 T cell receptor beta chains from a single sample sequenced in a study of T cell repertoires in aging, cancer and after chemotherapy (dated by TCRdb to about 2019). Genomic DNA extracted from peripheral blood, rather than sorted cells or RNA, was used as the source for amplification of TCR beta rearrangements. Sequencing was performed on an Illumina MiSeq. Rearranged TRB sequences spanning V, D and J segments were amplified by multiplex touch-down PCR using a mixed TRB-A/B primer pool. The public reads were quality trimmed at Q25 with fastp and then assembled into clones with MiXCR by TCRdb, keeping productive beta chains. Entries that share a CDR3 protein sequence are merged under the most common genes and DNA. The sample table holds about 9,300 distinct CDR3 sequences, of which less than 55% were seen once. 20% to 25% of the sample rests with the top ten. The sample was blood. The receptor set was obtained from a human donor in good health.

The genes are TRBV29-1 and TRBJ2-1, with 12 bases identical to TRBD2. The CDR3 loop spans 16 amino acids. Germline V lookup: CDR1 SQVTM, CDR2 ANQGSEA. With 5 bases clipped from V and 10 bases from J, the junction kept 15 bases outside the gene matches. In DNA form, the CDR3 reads TGCAGCGTTTTAGGCCAGGGGTGGACTAGCGGGACCGAGCAGTTCTTC. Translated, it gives CSVLGQGWTSGTEQFF.

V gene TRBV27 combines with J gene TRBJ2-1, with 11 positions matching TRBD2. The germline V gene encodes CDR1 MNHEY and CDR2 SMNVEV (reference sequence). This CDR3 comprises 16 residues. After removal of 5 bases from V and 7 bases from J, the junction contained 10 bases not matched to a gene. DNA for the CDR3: TGTGCCAGCAGTGAGGGTAGCGGGAGGGCCCGAAATGAGCAGTTCTTC. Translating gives CASSEGSGRARNEQFF.

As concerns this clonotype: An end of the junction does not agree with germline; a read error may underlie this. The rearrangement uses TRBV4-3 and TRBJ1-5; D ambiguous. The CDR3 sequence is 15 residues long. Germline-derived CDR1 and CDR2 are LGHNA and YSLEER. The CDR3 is CASSQGPGSNQPQHF. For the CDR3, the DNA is TGTGCCAGCAGCCAAGGGCCGGGGAGCAATCAGCCCCAGCATTTT.

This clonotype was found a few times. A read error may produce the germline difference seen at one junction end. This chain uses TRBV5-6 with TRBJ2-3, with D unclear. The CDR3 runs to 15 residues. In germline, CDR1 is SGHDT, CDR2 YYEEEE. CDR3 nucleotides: TGTGCCAGCAGCTCGGTTACGGGTAGCAGAGATACGCAGTATTTT. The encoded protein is CASSSVTGSRDTQYF. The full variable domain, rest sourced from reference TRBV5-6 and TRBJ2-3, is DAGVTQSPTHLIKTRGQQVTLRCSPKSGHDTVSWYQQALGQGPQFIFQYYEEEERQRGNFPDRFSGHQFPNYSSELNVNALLLGDSALYLCASSSVTGSRDTQYFGPGTRLTVL.

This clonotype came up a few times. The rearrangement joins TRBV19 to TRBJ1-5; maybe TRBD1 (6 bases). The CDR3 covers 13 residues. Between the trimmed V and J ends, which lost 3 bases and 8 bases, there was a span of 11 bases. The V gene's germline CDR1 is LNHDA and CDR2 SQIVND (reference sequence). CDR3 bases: TGTGCCAGTAGTATGGGGGGCGGGGAGCCCCAGCATTTT. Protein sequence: CASSMGGGEPQHF.

CDR3: CASSGRGTSGRNSYNEQFF. The CDR3 DNA reads as TGTGCCAGTAGTGGTCGTGGGACTAGCGGGAGAAACTCCTACAATGAGCAGTTCTTC. The chain carries TRBV19 and TRBJ2-1, with 14 positions matching TRBD2. V trimming: 5 bases; J trimming: 0 bases; junction bases outside the gene matches: 9. The CDR3 has 19 amino acids. The germline CDR1 and CDR2 sequences are LNHDA and SQIVND (reference sequence).

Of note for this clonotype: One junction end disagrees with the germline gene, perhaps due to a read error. CDR3 sequence (DNA): TGCGCCAGCAGCTTGGGGACTAGCGGTTACCAGCAGTACTTC. Amino acids: CASSLGTSGYQQYF. The chain combines TRBV5-6 with TRBJ2-7; TRBD2 matches at 11 bases. Germline V gives CDR1 SGHDT, CDR2 YYEEEE. The CDR3 is 14 residues long.

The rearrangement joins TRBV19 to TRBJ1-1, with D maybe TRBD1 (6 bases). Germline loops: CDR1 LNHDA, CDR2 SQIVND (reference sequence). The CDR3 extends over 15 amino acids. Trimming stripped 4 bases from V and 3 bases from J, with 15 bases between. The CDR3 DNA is TGTGCCAGTAGTACAAGGGGGGAAATCGACACTGAAGCTTTCTTT. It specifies CASSTRGEIDTEAFF.

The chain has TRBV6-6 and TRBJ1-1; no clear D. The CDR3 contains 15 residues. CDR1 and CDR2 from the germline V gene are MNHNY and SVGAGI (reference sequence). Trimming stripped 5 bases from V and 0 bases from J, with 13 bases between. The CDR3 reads CASSEPRFMNTEAFF. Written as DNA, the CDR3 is TGTGCCAGCAGTGAACCGAGATTCATGAACACTGAAGCTTTCTTT.

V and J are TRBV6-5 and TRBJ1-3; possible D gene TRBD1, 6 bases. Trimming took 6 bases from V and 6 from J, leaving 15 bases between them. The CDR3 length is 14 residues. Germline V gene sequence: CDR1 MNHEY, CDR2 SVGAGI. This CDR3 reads CASSRTGLENTIYF. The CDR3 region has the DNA TGTGCCAGCAGCCGCACAGGGTTAGAAAACACCATATATTTT.

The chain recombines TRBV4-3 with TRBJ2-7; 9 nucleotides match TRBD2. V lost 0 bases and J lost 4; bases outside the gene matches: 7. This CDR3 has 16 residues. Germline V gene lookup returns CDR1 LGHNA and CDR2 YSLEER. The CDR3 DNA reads TGCGCCAGCAGCCAAGATGGTAGCGGGAGAGGATACGAGCAGTACTTC. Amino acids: CASSQDGSGRGYEQYF.

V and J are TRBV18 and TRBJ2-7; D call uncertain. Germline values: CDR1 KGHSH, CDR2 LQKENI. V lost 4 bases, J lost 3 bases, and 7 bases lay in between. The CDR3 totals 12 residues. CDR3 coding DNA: TGTGCCAGCTCACAAACGAGCTACGAGCAGTACTTC. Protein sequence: CASSQTSYEQYF.

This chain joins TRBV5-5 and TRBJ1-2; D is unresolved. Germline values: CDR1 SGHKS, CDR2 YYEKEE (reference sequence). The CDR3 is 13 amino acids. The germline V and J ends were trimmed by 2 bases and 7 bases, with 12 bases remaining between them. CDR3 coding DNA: TGTGCCAGCAGCTTTTACAGAATGGGTGGCTACACCTTC. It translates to CASSFYRMGGYTF.

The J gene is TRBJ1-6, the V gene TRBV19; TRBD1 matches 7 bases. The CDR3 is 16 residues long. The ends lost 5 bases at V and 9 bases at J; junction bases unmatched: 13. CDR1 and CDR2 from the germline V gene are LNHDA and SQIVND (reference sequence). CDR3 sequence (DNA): TGTGCCAGTAGTGCAAGGGGGCCACGAGACGGTTCACCCCTCCACTTT. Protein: CASSARGPRDGSPLHF.

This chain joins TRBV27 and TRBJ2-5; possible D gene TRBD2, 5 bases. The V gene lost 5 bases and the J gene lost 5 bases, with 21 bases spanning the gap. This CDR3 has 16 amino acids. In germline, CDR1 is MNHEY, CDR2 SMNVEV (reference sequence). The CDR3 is CASSPWGWGASETQYF. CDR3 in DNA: TGTGCCAGCAGTCCATGGGGATGGGGAGCGTCTGAGACCCAGTACTTC.

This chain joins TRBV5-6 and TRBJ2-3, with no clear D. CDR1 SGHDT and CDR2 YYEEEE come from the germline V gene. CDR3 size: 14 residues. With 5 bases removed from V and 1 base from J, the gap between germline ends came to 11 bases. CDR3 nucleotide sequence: TGTGCCAGCAGTGTTGGTGGGCGCACAGATACGCAGTATTTT. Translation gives CASSVGGRTDTQYF. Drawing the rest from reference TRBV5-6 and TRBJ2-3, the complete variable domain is DAGVTQSPTHLIKTRGQQVTLRCSPKSGHDTVSWYQQALGQGPQFIFQYYEEEERQRGNFPDRFSGHQFPNYSSELNVNALLLGDSALYLCASSVGGRTDTQYFGPGTRLTVL.

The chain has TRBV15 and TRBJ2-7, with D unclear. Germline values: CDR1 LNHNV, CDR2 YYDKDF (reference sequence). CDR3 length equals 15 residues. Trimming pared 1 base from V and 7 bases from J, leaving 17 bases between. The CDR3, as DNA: TGTGCCACCAGCAGAGGGACGACGATCAAGGCAGAGCAGTACTTC. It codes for CATSRGTTIKAEQYF.

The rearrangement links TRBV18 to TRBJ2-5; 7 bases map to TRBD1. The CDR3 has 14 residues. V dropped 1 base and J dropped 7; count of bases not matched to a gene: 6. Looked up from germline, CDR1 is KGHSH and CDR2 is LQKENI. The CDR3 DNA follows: TGTGCCAGCTCACCACGAACAGGGGAAGGGACCCAGTACTTC. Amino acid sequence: CASSPRTGEGTQYF.

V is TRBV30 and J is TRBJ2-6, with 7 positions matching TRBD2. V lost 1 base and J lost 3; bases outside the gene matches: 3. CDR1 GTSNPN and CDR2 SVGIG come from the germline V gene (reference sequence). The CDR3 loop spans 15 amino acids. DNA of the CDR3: TGTGCCTGGAGTGCTACGGGAGGTGGGGCCAACGTCCTGACTTTC. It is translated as CAWSATGGGANVLTF.

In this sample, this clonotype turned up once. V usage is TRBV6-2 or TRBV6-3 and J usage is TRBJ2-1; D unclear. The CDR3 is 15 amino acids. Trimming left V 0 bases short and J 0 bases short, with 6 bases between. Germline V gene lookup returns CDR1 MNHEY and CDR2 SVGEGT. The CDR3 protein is CASSYSLVSYNEQFF. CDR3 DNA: TGTGCCAGCAGTTACTCGTTGGTCTCCTACAATGAGCAGTTCTTC.

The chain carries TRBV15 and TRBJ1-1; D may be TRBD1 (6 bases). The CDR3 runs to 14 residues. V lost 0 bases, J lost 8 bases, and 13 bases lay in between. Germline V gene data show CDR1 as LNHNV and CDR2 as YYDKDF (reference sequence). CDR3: CATSRDLMGAEAFF. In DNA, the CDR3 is TGTGCCACCAGCAGAGATCTGATGGGGGCCGAAGCTTTCTTT. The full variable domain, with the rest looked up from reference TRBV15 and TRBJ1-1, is DAMVIQNPRYQVTQFGKPVTLSCSQTLNHNVMYWYQQKSSQAPKLLFHYYDKDFNNEADTPDNFQSRRPNTSFCFLDIRSPGLGDTAMYLCATSRDLMGAEAFFGQGTRLTVV.

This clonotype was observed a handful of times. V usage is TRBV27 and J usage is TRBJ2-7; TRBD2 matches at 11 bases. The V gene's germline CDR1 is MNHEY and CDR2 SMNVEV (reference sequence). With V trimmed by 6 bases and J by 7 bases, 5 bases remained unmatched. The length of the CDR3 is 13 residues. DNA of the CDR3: TGTGCCAGCAGGCAACTAGCGGGAGATGAGCAGTACTTC. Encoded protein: CASRQLAGDEQYF.

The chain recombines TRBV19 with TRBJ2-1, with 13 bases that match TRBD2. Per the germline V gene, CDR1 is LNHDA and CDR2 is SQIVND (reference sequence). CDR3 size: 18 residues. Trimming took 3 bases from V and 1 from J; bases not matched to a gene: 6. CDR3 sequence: CASSIGLAGVGSYNEQFF. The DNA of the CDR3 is TGTGCCAGTAGTATCGGACTAGCGGGAGTTGGGTCCTACAATGAGCAGTTCTTC.

CDR3 nucleotides: TGTGCCAGTAGTATAGGGGACAGGGTGTTCGATGAGCAGTTCTTC. Amino acid sequence: CASSIGDRVFDEQFF. The V gene is TRBV19, the J gene TRBJ2-1; 9 bases align to TRBD1. Germline CDR1 LNHDA, CDR2 SQIVND (reference sequence). CDR3 length: 15 residues. Trimming cost V 1 base and J 8 bases; bases outside gene matches: 6.

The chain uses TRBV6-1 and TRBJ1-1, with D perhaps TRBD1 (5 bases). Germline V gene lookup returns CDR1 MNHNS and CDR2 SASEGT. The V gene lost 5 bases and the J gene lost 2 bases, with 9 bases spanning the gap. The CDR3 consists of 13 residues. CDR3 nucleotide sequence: TGTGCCAGCAGTTTGACAGAAAACACTGAAGCTTTCTTT. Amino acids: CASSLTENTEAFF.

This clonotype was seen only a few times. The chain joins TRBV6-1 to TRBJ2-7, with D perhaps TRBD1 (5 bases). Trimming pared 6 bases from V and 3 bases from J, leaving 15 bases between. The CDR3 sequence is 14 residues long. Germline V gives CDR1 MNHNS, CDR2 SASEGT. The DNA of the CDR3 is TGTGCCAGCAGGCCGGACACGCGGAACTACGAGCAGTACTTC. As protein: CASRPDTRNYEQYF.

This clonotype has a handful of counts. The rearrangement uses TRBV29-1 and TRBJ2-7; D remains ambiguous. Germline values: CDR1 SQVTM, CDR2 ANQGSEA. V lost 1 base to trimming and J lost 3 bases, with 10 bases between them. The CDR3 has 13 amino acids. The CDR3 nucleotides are TGCAGCGTTGAAGGGGGTGGCGACTACGAGCAGTACTTC. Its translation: CSVEGGGDYEQYF.

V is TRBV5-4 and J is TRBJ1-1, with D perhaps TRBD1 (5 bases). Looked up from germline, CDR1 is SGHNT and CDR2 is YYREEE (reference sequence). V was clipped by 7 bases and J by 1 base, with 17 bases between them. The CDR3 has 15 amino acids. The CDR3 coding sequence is TGTGCCAGCGAGTGGACTGGTGGGGGGAACACTGAAGCTTTCTTT. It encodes CASEWTGGGNTEAFF.

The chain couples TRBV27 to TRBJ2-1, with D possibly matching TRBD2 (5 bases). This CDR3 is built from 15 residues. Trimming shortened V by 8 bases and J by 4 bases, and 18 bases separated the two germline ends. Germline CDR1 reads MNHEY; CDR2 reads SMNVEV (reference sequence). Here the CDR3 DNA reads TGTGCCAGCTCCCTAGGCAGCGGAGGTTACAATGAGCAGTTCTTC. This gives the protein CASSLGSGGYNEQFF.

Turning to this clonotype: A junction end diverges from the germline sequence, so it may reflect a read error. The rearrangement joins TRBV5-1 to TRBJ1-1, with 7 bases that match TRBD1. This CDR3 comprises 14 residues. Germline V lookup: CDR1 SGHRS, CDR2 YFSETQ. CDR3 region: CASSWDSLNTEAFF. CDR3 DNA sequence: TGTGCCAGCAGCTGGGACAGTCTGAACACTGAAGCTTTCTTT.